This T cell receptor beta chain was identified in a study of T cell repertoires in cytomegalovirus infection. Notes on the study in general: Pooled public TCR beta family frequency picked out CMV carriers with the relevant HLA.

J lost 0 bases, V lost 4 bases, and 10 bases had no gene match. The CDR3 contains 17 residues. Per germline, CDR1 SGHDT and CDR2 YYEEEE. As concerns this clonotype: Its antigen remains unknown.

TCRdb ran MiXCR on the reads and lists one entry per CDR3 protein. The sample holds approximately 500,000 distinct CDR3 sequences, approximately 15% seen once. Material for sequencing was CD8+ T cells from PBMCs. The sequence was collected from a human donor in good health (CMV status not recorded). Some clones in this sample may be carry-over from other donors' samples. The chain joins TRBV5-6 to TRBJ2-7; TRBD2 matches 10 bases. The CDR3 spells CASSSLTSGSISYEQYF. The CDR3 DNA follows: TGTGCCAGCAGCAGCTTGACTAGCGGGTCTATCTCCTACGAGCAGTACTTC.